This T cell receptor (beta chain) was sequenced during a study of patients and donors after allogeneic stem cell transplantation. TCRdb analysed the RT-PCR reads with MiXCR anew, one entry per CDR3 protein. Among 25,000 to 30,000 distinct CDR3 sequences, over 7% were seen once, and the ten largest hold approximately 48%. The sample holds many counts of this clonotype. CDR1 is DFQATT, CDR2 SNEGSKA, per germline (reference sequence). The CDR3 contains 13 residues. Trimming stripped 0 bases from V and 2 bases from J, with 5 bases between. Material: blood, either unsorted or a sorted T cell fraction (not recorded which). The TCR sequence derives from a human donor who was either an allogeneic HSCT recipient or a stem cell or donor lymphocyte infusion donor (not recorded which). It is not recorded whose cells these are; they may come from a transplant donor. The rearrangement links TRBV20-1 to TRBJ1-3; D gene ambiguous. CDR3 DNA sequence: TGCAGTGCTAGAGATCGGCCTGGAAACACCATATATTTT. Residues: CSARDRPGNTIYF.